This T cell receptor beta chain is from a study of shared clonotypes between healthy human individuals. Whole-study context: Plates per donor: three CD4 naive, three CD4 memory, two CD8 naive, one CD8 memory.

General study results and limits: Represented genetic and exposure-history diversity was restricted by having few donors.

Clones were sequenced by immunoSEQ multiplex PCR, and TCRdb holds only the in-frame ones, with some missing. The data contain 2 million to 3 million clones, approximately 93% of them singletons. With respect to this clone: Its target is not known.

The clonotype originates from a man younger than 35 in good health. Some clones in this sample may be carry-over from other donors' samples. What was sequenced was naive CD4+ T cells from PBMCs. As for subset: CD45RA+ positively selected.

The CDR3 sequence: CASSEPKLMTSVSNEQFF. The CDR3 DNA reads TGTGCCAGCAGCGAACCAAAATTAATGACTAGCGTCTCGAATGAGCAGTTCTTC. The V call is TRBV9, the J call TRBJ2-1; 8 nucleotides agree with TRBD2. Germline V gene sequence: CDR1 SGDLS, CDR2 YYNGEE. V lost 3 bases to trimming and J lost 7 bases; unmatched junction nucleotides: 18. This CDR3 has 18 amino acids.